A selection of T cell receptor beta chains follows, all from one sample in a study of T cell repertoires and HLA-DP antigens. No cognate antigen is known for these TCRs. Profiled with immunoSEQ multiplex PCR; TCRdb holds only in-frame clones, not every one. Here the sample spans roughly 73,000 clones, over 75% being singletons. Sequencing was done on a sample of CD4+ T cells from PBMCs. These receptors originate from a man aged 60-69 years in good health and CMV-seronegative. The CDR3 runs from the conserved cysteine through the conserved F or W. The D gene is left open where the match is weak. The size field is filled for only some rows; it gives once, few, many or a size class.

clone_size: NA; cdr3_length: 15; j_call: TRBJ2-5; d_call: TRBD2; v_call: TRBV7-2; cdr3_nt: TGTGCCAGCAGCCCTTGGACTAGCGTTCGACCGGCCCAGTACTTC; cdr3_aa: CASSPWTSVRPAQYF
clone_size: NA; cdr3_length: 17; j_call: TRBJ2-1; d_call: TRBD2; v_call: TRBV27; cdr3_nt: TGTGCCAGTAGACCCCAATTAAGCGGGAGATACTACAATGAGCAGTTCTTC; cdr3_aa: CASRPQLSGRYYNEQFF
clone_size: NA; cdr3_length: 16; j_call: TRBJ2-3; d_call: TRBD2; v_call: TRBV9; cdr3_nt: TGTGCCAGCAGCGTAGGGTCCAGCGGGGGTTCGGATACGCAGTATTTT; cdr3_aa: CASSVGSSGGSDTQYF
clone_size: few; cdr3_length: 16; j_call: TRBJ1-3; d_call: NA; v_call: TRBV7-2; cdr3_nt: TGTGCCAGCAGCCTCAGACCGGACAGCTCTGGAAACACCATATATTTT; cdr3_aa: CASSLRPDSSGNTIYF
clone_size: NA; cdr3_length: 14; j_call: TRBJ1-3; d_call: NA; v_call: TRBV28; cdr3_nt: TGTGCCAGCAGTTCCCCGAACTCTGGAAACACCATATATTTT; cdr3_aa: CASSSPNSGNTIYF
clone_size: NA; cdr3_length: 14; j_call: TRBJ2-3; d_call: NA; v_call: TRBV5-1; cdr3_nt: TGCGCCAGCTTTCCCACGGGGCGCACAGATACGCAGTATTTT; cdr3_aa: CASFPTGRTDTQYF
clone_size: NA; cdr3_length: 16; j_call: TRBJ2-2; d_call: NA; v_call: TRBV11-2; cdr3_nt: TGTGCCAGCAGCTTAGAGCCCGTCCCAGGGGCCGGGGAGCTGTTTTTT; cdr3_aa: CASSLEPVPGAGELFF
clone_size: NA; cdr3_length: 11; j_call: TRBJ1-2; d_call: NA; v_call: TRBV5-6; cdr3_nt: TGTGCCAGCAGCTTGGGGGTTGGCTACACCTTC; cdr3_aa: CASSLGVGYTF
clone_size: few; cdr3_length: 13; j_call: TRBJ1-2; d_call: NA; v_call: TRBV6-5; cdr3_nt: TGTGCCAGCAGCCCCGGAGCGAACTATGGCTACACCTTC; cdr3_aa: CASSPGANYGYTF
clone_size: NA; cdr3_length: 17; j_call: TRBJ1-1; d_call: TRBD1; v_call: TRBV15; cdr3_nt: TGTGCCACCAGCAGAGGCGGGACAGGGCCTATGAACACTGAAGCTTTCTTT; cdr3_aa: CATSRGGTGPMNTEAFF
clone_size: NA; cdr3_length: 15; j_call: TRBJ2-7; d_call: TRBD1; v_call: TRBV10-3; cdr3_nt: TGTGCCATCAGTGACGGGACAGGAGCCATCTACGAGCAGTACTTC; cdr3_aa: CAISDGTGAIYEQYF
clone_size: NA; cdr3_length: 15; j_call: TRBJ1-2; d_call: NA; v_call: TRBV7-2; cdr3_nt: TGTGCCAGCAGCCCCCAATCGACACCAAACTATGGCTACACCTTC; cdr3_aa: CASSPQSTPNYGYTF
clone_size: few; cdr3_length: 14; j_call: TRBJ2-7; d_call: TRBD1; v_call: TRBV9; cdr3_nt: TGTGCCAGCAGCGCCCGGGACAGGGGATACGAGCAGTACTTC; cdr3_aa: CASSARDRGYEQYF
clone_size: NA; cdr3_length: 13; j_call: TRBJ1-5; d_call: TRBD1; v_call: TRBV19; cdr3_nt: TGTGCCAGTAGCGCAGGGGGCACTCAGCCCCAGCATTTT; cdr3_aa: CASSAGGTQPQHF
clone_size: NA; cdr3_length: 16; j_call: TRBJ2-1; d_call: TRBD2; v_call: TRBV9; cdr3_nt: TGTGCCAGCAGCGCATTACCGGGGGGAGGGCACAATGAGCAGTTCTTC; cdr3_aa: CASSALPGGGHNEQFF
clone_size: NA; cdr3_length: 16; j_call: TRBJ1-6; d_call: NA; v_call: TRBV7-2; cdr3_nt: TGTGCCAGCAGCTTAGGGGCGGGGGGCATCAATTCACCCCTCCACTTT; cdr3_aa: CASSLGAGGINSPLHF
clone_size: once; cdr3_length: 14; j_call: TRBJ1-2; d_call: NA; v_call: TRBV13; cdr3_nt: TGTGCCAGCAGCCTAAAGACAGTAAACTATGGCTACACCTTC; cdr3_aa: CASSLKTVNYGYTF
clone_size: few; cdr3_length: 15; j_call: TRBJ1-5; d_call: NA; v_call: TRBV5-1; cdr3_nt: TGCGCCAGCAGCCCCTCTAGGGGTAGAGGACAGCCCCAGCATTTT; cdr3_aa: CASSPSRGRGQPQHF
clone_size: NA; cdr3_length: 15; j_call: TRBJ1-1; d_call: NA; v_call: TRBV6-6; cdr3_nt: TGTGCCAGCAGCCCTCCCGGGGACGAGAACACTGAAGCTTTCTTT; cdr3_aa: CASSPPGDENTEAFF
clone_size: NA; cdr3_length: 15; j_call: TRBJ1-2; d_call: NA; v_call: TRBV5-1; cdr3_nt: TGCGCCAGCAGCTTAGGGGTGAGAGCTAACTATGGCTACACCTTC; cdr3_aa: CASSLGVRANYGYTF
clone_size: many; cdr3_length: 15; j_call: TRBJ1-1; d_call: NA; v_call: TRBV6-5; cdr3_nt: TGTGCCAGCAGTCCACAGGGTTGGGGCGGCACTGAAGCTTTCTTT; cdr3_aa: CASSPQGWGGTEAFF
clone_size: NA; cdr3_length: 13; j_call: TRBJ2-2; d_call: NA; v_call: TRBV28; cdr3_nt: TGTGCCAGCAGTGCCTGGGGGACCGGGGAGCTGTTTTTT; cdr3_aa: CASSAWGTGELFF
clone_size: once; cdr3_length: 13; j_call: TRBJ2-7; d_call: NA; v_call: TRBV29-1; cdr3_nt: TGCAGCGCAATGGACAGTTCCTACGTCGAGCAGTACTTC; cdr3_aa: CSAMDSSYVEQYF
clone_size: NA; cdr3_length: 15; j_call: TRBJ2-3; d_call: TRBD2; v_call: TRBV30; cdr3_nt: TGTGCCTGGATAGGCGGGGGGGCAGGCACAGATACGCAGTATTTT; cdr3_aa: CAWIGGGAGTDTQYF
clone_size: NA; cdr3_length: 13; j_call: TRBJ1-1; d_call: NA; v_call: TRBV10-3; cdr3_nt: TGTGCCATCAGTGCCTACAAGAACACTGAAGCTTTCTTT; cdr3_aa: CAISAYKNTEAFF
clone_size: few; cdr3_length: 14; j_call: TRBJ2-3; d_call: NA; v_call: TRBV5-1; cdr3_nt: TGCGCCAGCAGCTTGGCTCTTAGCGCAGATACGCAGTATTTT; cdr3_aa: CASSLALSADTQYF
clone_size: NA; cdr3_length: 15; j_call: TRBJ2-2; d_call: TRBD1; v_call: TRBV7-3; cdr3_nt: TGTGCCAGCAGACCAGGGGGACCGAACACCGGGGAGCTGTTTTTT; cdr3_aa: CASRPGGPNTGELFF